This T cell receptor beta chain was captured by sequencing in a study of resident and recirculating memory T cells in vitiligo. The wider study: Epidermis came from shave biopsies of lesional and nonlesional sites, plus PBMCs.

Trimming took 6 bases from V and 7 from J; bases not matched to a gene: 14. The CDR3 sequence is 16 residues long. The germline gives CDR1 SNHLY, CDR2 FYNNEI. Profiled with immunoSEQ multiplex PCR; TCRdb holds only in-frame clones, not every one. The table has tens of thousands of clones, about 90% seen once. The sample taken for sequencing was blood. This receptor was obtained from a male donor with vitiligo. The gene calls are TRBV2 and TRBJ1-5, with TRBD1 matching 8 bases. CDR3 residues: CASRGRGQGFGQPQHF. As DNA, the CDR3 is TGTGCCAGCAGGGGGCGAGGACAGGGCTTCGGGCAGCCCCAGCATTTT.